These 5 T cell receptor beta chains share one sample of origin, sequenced in a study of T cell changes during pregnancy in multiple sclerosis. Clones were sequenced by immunoSEQ multiplex PCR, and TCRdb holds only the in-frame ones, with some missing. The sample contains about 94,000 clones, around 94% of which appear only once. This specimen consisted of peripheral blood, obtained in the third trimester of pregnancy. These receptors all come from a female donor with multiple sclerosis, enrolled in a pregnancy study.

The J gene is TRBJ1-1, the V gene TRBV6-1; D remains unclear. CDR1 is MNHNS and CDR2 is SASEGT in the germline V gene. V was clipped by 2 bases and J by 2 bases, with 9 bases between them. The length of the CDR3 is 14 residues. DNA of the CDR3: TGTGCCAGCAGTGAACATAGTTCAAACACTGAAGCTTTCTTT. Translated: CASSEHSSNTEAFF.

This clone was seen only once. V and J are TRBV19 and TRBJ1-5, with D unclear. Trimming took off 0 bases at V and 7 bases at J, with 13 bases between the two ends. CDR3 length: 15 residues. CDR1 and CDR2 (germline): LNHDA, SQIVND (reference sequence). CDR3 protein: CASSIEATRRQPQHF. CDR3 in DNA: TGTGCCAGTAGTATAGAGGCCACCCGTCGCCAGCCCCAGCATTTT.

This chain uses TRBV4-3 with TRBJ2-2; tentatively, D is TRBD2 (5 bases). The V gene lost 0 bases and the J gene lost 10 bases, with 15 bases spanning the gap. Germline V gene data show CDR1 as LGHNA and CDR2 as YSLEER. The CDR3 is 15 amino acids. CDR3 sequence: CASSQDPGVWEELFF. The CDR3 coding sequence is TGCGCCAGCAGCCAAGATCCCGGGGTATGGGAGGAGCTGTTTTTT.

CDR3 in DNA: TGTGCCATCAGGAAAGGACTAGCGGGAGCCTACGAGCAGTACTTC. Its protein is CAIRKGLAGAYEQYF. The rearrangement uses TRBV10-3 and TRBJ2-7, with 13 bases matching TRBD2. The CDR3 covers 15 residues. Germline CDR1 ENHRY, CDR2 SYGVKD. V lost 6 bases and J lost 2; bases outside the gene matches: 4.

The V call is TRBV29-1, the J call TRBJ2-2, with 9 bases fitting TRBD1. The CDR3 has 14 residues. V dropped 4 bases and J dropped 6; count of bases not matched to a gene: 6. Germline CDR1 and CDR2: SQVTM and ANQGSEA. DNA of the CDR3: TGCAGCGTTGGTCGGACAGGGGTATCCGGGGAGCTGTTTTTT. This gives the protein CSVGRTGVSGELFF.